The present T cell receptor (beta chain) was sequenced within a study of cytomegalovirus exposure and HLA in healthy donors. At the level of the study: There were a few hundred genotyped donors. Of these, 75% to 85% fell in the genetic ancestry cluster associated with self-reported Caucasian donors.

This PCR relied on a set of 60 Vbeta primers and 13 Jbeta primers. Clones were read by immunoSEQ multiplex PCR, and TCRdb kept only the in-frame ones, dropping some. The sample has 100,000 or so clones, about 85% seen once; the top ten hold about 3.7%. CDR1 is KGHSH and CDR2 is LQKENI in the germline V gene. The V and J ends lost 4 bases and 5 bases, in that order; junction bases with no gene match: 6. This CDR3 spans 14 amino acids. V is TRBV18 and J is TRBJ2-5; 8 bases fit TRBD1. Material for sequencing was PBMCs. This TCR was recovered from a man younger than 45 in good health and CMV-seronegative. The CDR3 DNA sequence: TGTGCCAGCTCACTTGCAGGGGGCGCGGAGACCCAGTACTTC. Amino acid sequence: CASSLAGGAETQYF.